This T cell receptor (beta chain) was profiled in a study of blood T cell repertoires in COVID-19. Sequencing was performed with immunoSEQ multiplex PCR; in TCRdb, only in-frame clones are kept and a portion is missing. The profile shows 120,000 or so clones, around 76% of them singletons. Losses at the gene ends were 1 base for V and 1 base for J; bases not matched to a gene: 3. CDR1 and CDR2 (germline): SGHAT, FQNNGV. The CDR3 is 16 residues long. The sample was peripheral blood. The chain combines TRBV11-2 with TRBJ2-5; 10 positions agree with TRBD2. The sequence was collected from an elderly woman with acute or convalescent COVID-19. DNA of the CDR3: TGTGCCAGCAGCTTAGGTGCTAGCGGGGGCCAAGAGACCCAGTACTTC. This translates into CASSLGASGGQETQYF.